A single sample gave rise to the 8 T cell receptor beta chains below, sequenced in a study of OX40 agonist ivuxolimab in advanced cancers. Data came from immunoSEQ multiplex PCR; TCRdb stores just in-frame clones and leaves some out. The sample yields about 67,000 clones, over 70% seen once. The starting material was CD4+ or CD8+ T cells sorted from blood, obtained in a trial of the OX40 agonist ivuxolimab. The receptors were sampled from an adult with an advanced solid tumor such as melanoma, head and neck, liver or kidney cancer.

The chain recombines TRBV19 with TRBJ1-6; no reliable D call. Trimming cost V 3 bases and J 8 bases, with 11 bases left between them. The germline gives CDR1 LNHDA, CDR2 SQIVND (reference sequence). CDR3 length: 14 residues. The CDR3 DNA reads TGTGCCAGTAGTATGTTTGAGCTGGATTCACCCCTCCACTTT. Its translation is CASSMFELDSPLHF.

A few counts support this clone. The CDR3 loop is CASSEGSYNSPLHF. CDR3 DNA: TGTGCCAGCAGTGAAGGCAGCTATAATTCACCCCTCCACTTT. The genes are TRBV6-1 and TRBJ1-6, with D uncertain. Germline V gene data show CDR1 as MNHNS and CDR2 as SASEGT. Trimming removed 1 base from V and 3 bases from J, with 4 bases in between. There are 14 residues in the CDR3.

The V and J genes are TRBV7-2 and TRBJ1-3; TRBD1 might be the D (5 bases). This CDR3 has 15 residues. Trimming removed 10 bases at V and 0 bases at J, with 16 bases between. Germline V gives CDR1 SGHTA, CDR2 FQGNSA. CDR3 protein: CATARDGSSGNTIYF. CDR3 DNA sequence: TGTGCCACCGCAAGGGACGGAAGCTCTGGAAACACCATATATTTT. Full variable domain (remainder filled in from reference TRBV7-2 and TRBJ1-3): GAGVSQSPSNKVTEKGKDVELRCDPISGHTALYWYRQSLGQGLEFLIYFQGNSAPDKSGLPSDRFSAERTGGSVSTLTIQRTQQEDSAVYLCATARDGSSGNTIYFGEGSWLTVV.

This chain links TRBV29-1 with TRBJ1-1; TRBD1 aligns across 9 bases. This CDR3 spans 12 amino acids. The J segment lost 4 bases and the V segment lost 6 bases, leaving 3 bases of the junction unmatched. Germline CDR1 SQVTM, CDR2 ANQGSEA. CDR3 in amino acids: CSVSDRGTEAFF. The DNA for the CDR3 is TGCAGCGTCTCGGACAGGGGCACTGAAGCTTTCTTT.

The chain employs TRBV25-1 and TRBJ2-5; D not certain. Deletions cut 3 bases from V and 1 base from J, with 9 bases between. The CDR3 is 14 amino acids. Germline V gives CDR1 MGHDK, CDR2 SYGVNS. The CDR3 spells CASSDPGPQETQYF. The CDR3 nucleotides read TGTGCCAGCAGTGACCCAGGACCCCAAGAGACCCAGTACTTC. The full variable domain, with the rest looked up from reference TRBV25-1 and TRBJ2-5, is EADIYQTPRYLVIGTGKKITLECSQTMGHDKMYWYQQDPGMELHLIHYSYGVNSTEKGDLSSESTVSRIRTEHFPLTLESARPSHTSQYLCASSDPGPQETQYFGPGTRLLVL.

This clone has more than one count but fewer than ten. This chain uses TRBV30 with TRBJ2-7, with 9 nucleotides matching TRBD2. V was pared by 3 bases and J by 6 bases, with 9 bases of the junction left unmatched. From germline, CDR1 is GTSNPN and CDR2 SVGIG (reference sequence). This CDR3 is built from 14 residues. The CDR3: CAWSALLTSGEQYF. DNA of the CDR3: TGTGCCTGGAGCGCCCTCCTGACTAGCGGCGAGCAGTACTTC. Supplemented by reference TRBV30 and TRBJ2-7, the full variable domain reads SQTIHQWPATLVQPVGSPLSLECTVEGTSNPNLYWYRQAAGRGLQLLFYSVGIGQISSEVPQNLSASRPQDRQFILSSKKLLLSDSGFYLCAWSALLTSGEQYFGPGTRLTVT.

The rearrangement links TRBV15 to TRBJ1-6; D remains ambiguous. This CDR3 has 13 residues. The ends were cut back, 1 base at V and 9 bases at J, with 7 bases in the middle. Germline V CDR1 and CDR2: LNHNV, YYDKDF (reference sequence). This chain's CDR3 is CATSRVVGSPLHF. In DNA, the CDR3 is TGTGCCACCAGCAGAGTGGTGGGTTCACCCCTCCACTTT.

The V gene is TRBV27, the J gene TRBJ1-5; D unresolved. CDR1 is MNHEY, CDR2 SMNVEV, per germline (reference sequence). V was trimmed by 2 bases and J by 3 bases, leaving 8 bases between them. There are 14 residues in the CDR3. CDR3 protein: CASSLAGHNQPQHF. The DNA of the CDR3 is TGTGCCAGCAGTTTAGCAGGCCACAATCAGCCCCAGCATTTT.